Below, 18 T cell receptor beta chains from the same sample are listed, as sequenced in a study of spatial heterogeneity in lung cancer. TCRdb reanalysed the 5' RACE reads using MiXCR and keeps one entry per CDR3 protein. The sample holds 20,000 to 25,000 distinct CDR3 sequences; 5% to 7% are singletons and the top ten take approximately 10%. No antigen has been assigned to these receptors. Time point reported: sample taken at primary tumor resection. Study conclusions and caveats: Tumoral mutation counts were tracked by counts of expanded intratumoral alpha and beta TCRs.

Sequences were derived from lung tumor tissue, sampled at surgery. The receptor source for this set is a male donor with early-stage non-small cell lung cancer.

This clonotype was recorded many times. This sequence joins TRBV10-3 and TRBJ2-3, with D unresolved. CDR1 is ENHRY and CDR2 is SYGVKD in the germline V gene. This CDR3 is built from 12 residues. The V end lost 8 bases, the J end lost 0 bases, and 6 bases lay between the germline ends. As DNA, the CDR3 is TGTGCCATCGGTCCTAGCACAGATACGCAGTATTTT. Amino acid sequence: CAIGPSTDTQYF.

As to this clonotype: One base away lies a much larger clone, so this may be a sequencing read error. The chain recombines TRBV11-2 with TRBJ2-7; perhaps TRBD1 as D (8 bases). Germline V CDR1 and CDR2: SGHAT, FQNNGV. The CDR3 is made up of 14 amino acids. DNA for the CDR3: TGTGCCTGCAGCTTAACAGGGGGGGTTTACGAGCAGTACTTC. Its protein product is CACSLTGGVYEQYF. Based on the CDR3 plus reference TRBV11-2 and TRBJ2-7, the full variable domain is EAGVAQSPRYKIIEKRQSVAFWCNPISGHATLYWYQQILGQGPKLLIQFQNNGVVDDSQLPKDRFSAERLKGVDSTLKIQPAKLEDSAVYLCACSLTGGVYEQYFGPGTRLTVT.

The table lists this clonotype with many counts. The V gene is TRBV5-4, the J gene TRBJ2-7; unclear D gene. CDR1 is SGHNT, CDR2 YYREEE, per germline (reference sequence). There are 15 residues in the CDR3. Trimming took 0 bases from V and 4 from J, leaving 14 bases between them. The DNA of the CDR3 is TGTGCCAGCAGCTTGGCCAATTCCCACTTTTACGAGCAGTACTTC. This codes for CASSLANSHFYEQYF.

This clonotype was detected a few times. The gene calls are TRBV5-1 and TRBJ1-5; D call uncertain. CDR3 length equals 14 residues. V was pared by 0 bases and J by 7 bases, with 11 bases between. Germline-derived CDR1 and CDR2 are SGHRS and YFSETQ. The CDR3 reads CASSLGYEGQPQHF. DNA of the CDR3: TGCGCCAGCAGCTTGGGTTATGAGGGCCAGCCCCAGCATTTT.

Concerning this clonotype itself: This may be a read error: a much more frequent sequence differs by one nucleotide. The rearrangement links TRBV11-3 to TRBJ2-1; no firm D call. Germline V lookup: CDR1 SGHNT, CDR2 YENEEA. This CDR3 comprises 16 residues. For the CDR3, the DNA is TGTACCAGCAGCCTCGTCTCGGGCACCACCTACAATGAGCAGTTCTTC. This sequence encodes CTSSLVSGTTYNEQFF.

This clonotype was observed many times. Its ends do not fully match the called genes, so a read error is possible. This chain uses TRBV28 with TRBJ2-1; 12 bases are shared with TRBD2. Per the germline V gene, CDR1 is MDHEN and CDR2 is SYDVKM. The CDR3 is 19 residues long. CDR3 sequence reads: CASSPPGLAGAIPPPPPGF. The CDR3, as DNA: TGTGCCAGCAGTCCCCCGGGACTAGCGGGTGCCATTCCGCCCCCACCACCCGGCTTC.

This clonotype came up many times. CDR3 region: CASSLTPSYEQYF. The DNA for the CDR3 is TGTGCCAGCAGCCTTACTCCCTCCTACGAGCAGTACTTC. This chain links TRBV13 with TRBJ2-7, with unresolved D. V lost 5 bases and J 0 bases, leaving 8 bases between the germline ends. The CDR3 is 13 amino acids. Germline CDR1 is PRHDT and CDR2 is FYEKMQ (reference sequence).

This clonotype appeared many times. The chain couples TRBV7-2 to TRBJ2-2; a possible D gene is TRBD2 (5 bases). CDR3 size: 16 residues. CDR1 SGHTA and CDR2 FQGNSA come from the germline V gene. Trimming took off 1 base at V and 6 bases at J, with 15 bases between the two ends. The CDR3 DNA reads TGTGCCAGCAGCTTAGATGCCCCGACTATCGCCGGGGAGCTGTTTTTT. Translated: CASSLDAPTIAGELFF. The full variable domain, with the rest looked up from reference TRBV7-2 and TRBJ2-2, is GAGVSQSPSNKVTEKGKDVELRCDPISGHTALYWYRQSLGQGLEFLIYFQGNSAPDKSGLPSDRFSAERTGGSVSTLTIQRTQQEDSAVYLCASSLDAPTIAGELFFGEGSRLTVL.

In its sample, this clonotype was seen many times. The chain couples TRBV5-1 to TRBJ1-6; possible D gene TRBD1, 5 bases. The CDR3 covers 15 residues. Germline CDR1 reads SGHRS; CDR2 reads YFSETQ. V shed 6 bases and J shed 5 bases, with 15 bases lying between them. The CDR3 loop reads CASMPGLGHNSPLHF. The CDR3 coding sequence is TGCGCCAGCATGCCGGGACTGGGGCATAATTCACCCCTCCACTTT.

The genes are TRBV6-2 or TRBV6-3 and TRBJ2-3; 11 bases align to TRBD2. CDR3 size: 16 residues. Germline loops: CDR1 MNHEY, CDR2 SVGEGT. With 5 bases clipped from V and 5 bases from J, the junction kept 9 bases outside the gene matches. The CDR3 DNA follows: TGTGCCAGCAGTCTACGGTCTCTAGCGGGAGGAGATACGCAGTATTTT. It codes for CASSLRSLAGGDTQYF.

This clonotype was seen ten or more times. The rearrangement uses TRBV3-1 and TRBJ2-2, with D tentatively TRBD2 (5 bases). The CDR3 is 16 amino acids. Germline V lookup: CDR1 LGHDT, CDR2 YNNKEL (reference sequence). Deletions cut 7 bases from V and 0 bases from J, with 15 bases between. The CDR3 DNA sequence: TGTGCCAGCAACACACGGGCCGGGGCGAACACCGGGGAGCTGTTTTTT. It encodes CASNTRAGANTGELFF.

This clonotype was counted many times. V and J are TRBV12-3 or TRBV12-4 and TRBJ2-1; 8 positions match TRBD2. V shed 1 base, J shed 6 bases, and the junction held 8 bases outside the gene matches. This CDR3 comprises 16 residues. The CDR3 here is CASSLVRLAGTNEQFF. CDR3 bases: TGTGCCAGCAGTTTAGTAAGGCTAGCGGGCACCAATGAGCAGTTCTTC.

This sequence joins TRBV24-1 and TRBJ1-2; D gene unclear. The CDR3 runs to 11 residues. Germline CDR1 is KGHDR and CDR2 is SFDVKD. Deletions cut 1 base from V and 6 bases from J, with 2 bases between. CDR3 sequence reads: CATSDLDGYTF. CDR3 DNA sequence: TGTGCCACCAGTGATTTAGATGGCTACACCTTC.

This clonotype was seen repeatedly, ten times or more. The chain employs TRBV13 and TRBJ1-6; no clear D gene. The CDR3 totals 13 residues. Germline V gives CDR1 PRHDT, CDR2 FYEKMQ (reference sequence). The V end was cut by 5 bases, the J end by 13 bases, with 15 bases between. The CDR3 DNA sequence: TGTGCCAGCAGCCGCCTTGACACCTCTCCCCTCCACTTT. Encoded protein: CASSRLDTSPLHF.

This clonotype was counted at least ten times. The chain combines TRBV20-1 with TRBJ2-5; D remains unclear. The CDR3 loop spans 14 amino acids. The germline V gene encodes CDR1 DFQATT and CDR2 SNEGSKA (reference sequence). The V and J ends lost 3 bases and 2 bases respectively, with 13 bases between them. As DNA, the CDR3 is TGCAGTGCTAGCGTCAGCAGAGCGCAAGAGACCCAGTACTTC. This sequence encodes CSASVSRAQETQYF.

As to this clonotype: This may stem from a read error, because a much larger clone lies one nucleotide away. This sequence joins TRBV12-3 or TRBV12-4 and TRBJ2-1; no clear D gene. The CDR3 is 13 residues long. CDR3 nucleotides: TGTGCCAGCACCTCATCAACCAGCAATGAGCATTTCTTC. It specifies CASTSSTSNEHFF.

This clonotype was seen repeatedly, ten times or more. The chain recombines TRBV12-3 or TRBV12-4 with TRBJ2-1; possibly TRBD2 for D (6 bases). The ends were cut back, 6 bases at V and 7 bases at J, with 16 bases in the middle. The CDR3 covers 14 residues. CDR3 bases: TGTGCCAGCAGAATGGGACTCCACGGGAATGAGCAGTTCTTC. Translation: CASRMGLHGNEQFF.

This clonotype was observed a few times. The chain couples TRBV2 to TRBJ2-1, with unresolved D. Looked up from germline, CDR1 is SNHLY and CDR2 is FYNNEI. This CDR3 has 14 residues. V dropped 8 bases and J dropped 5 bases, with 16 bases sitting between them. CDR3 bases: TGTGCCAGCGTCAATGTCGCCTTTGACAATGAGCAGTTCTTC. It yields the protein CASVNVAFDNEQFF. The full variable domain, completed using reference TRBV2 and TRBJ2-1, is EPEVTQTPSHQVTQMGQEVILRCVPISNHLYFYWYRQILGQKVEFLVSFYNNEISEKSEIFDDQFSVERPDGSNFTLKIRSTKLEDSAMYFCASVNVAFDNEQFFGPGTRLTVL.